A single sample is the source of the 25 T cell receptor beta chains below, sequenced in a study of cytomegalovirus exposure and HLA in healthy donors. The method was immunoSEQ multiplex PCR; TCRdb's version includes in-frame clones alone and lacks a portion of them. The table records fewer than 200,000 clones, around nine tenths of them present only once. The sequenced sample consisted of PBMCs. Source of these receptors: a man younger than 35 in good health and CMV-seropositive.

The chain recombines TRBV7-2 with TRBJ1-1, with a possible D match to TRBD1 (6 bases). The CDR3 has 12 amino acids. Trimming removed 5 bases at V and 11 bases at J, with 15 bases between. The germline V gene has CDR1 SGHTA and CDR2 FQGNSA. The CDR3 DNA sequence: TGTGCCAGCAGCCAGGGGCCTGTGGCTGCTTTCTTT. Protein sequence: CASSQGPVAAFF.

This chain uses TRBV19 with TRBJ1-6; no reliable D call. The ends were cut back, 3 bases at V and 5 bases at J, with 8 bases in the middle. Germline CDR1 is LNHDA and CDR2 is SQIVND (reference sequence). This CDR3 is built from 14 residues. CDR3 nucleotide sequence: TGTGCCAGTAGTATGGACTACCATAATTCACCCCTCCACTTT. Encoded protein: CASSMDYHNSPLHF.

The rearrangement links TRBV27 to TRBJ2-1; 10 bases are shared with TRBD2. V was clipped by 7 bases and J by 1 base; unmatched bases: 1. The CDR3 extends over 14 amino acids. Germline CDR1 reads MNHEY; CDR2 reads SMNVEV (reference sequence). The CDR3, as DNA: TGTGCCAGCACAGCGGGAGGGTCCTACAATGAGCAGTTCTTC. Translated, it gives CASTAGGSYNEQFF.

The genes are TRBV6-5 and TRBJ2-7, with TRBD2 matching over 10 bases. CDR3 length equals 15 residues. The germline gives CDR1 MNHEY, CDR2 SVGAGI. V lost 7 bases, J lost 12 bases, and 18 bases stayed unmatched. The CDR3 loop reads CASKRGLKTSGPRYF. The CDR3 DNA sequence: TGTGCCAGCAAACGGGGGTTGAAGACTAGCGGGCCTCGGTACTTC.

The V call is TRBV4-3, the J call TRBJ2-7; TRBD2 matches 11 bases. V shed 4 bases, J shed 3 bases, and the junction held 5 bases outside the gene matches. The CDR3 has 15 residues. Per the germline V gene, CDR1 is LGHNA and CDR2 is YSLEER. The CDR3 nucleotides read TGCGCCAGCAGCCTACGACTAGCGGGGCTCTACGAGCAGTACTTC. Translating it yields CASSLRLAGLYEQYF.

In this sample, this clone turned up once. The chain recombines TRBV5-1 with TRBJ1-3; no definite D call. Trimming took off 4 bases at V and 0 bases at J, with 11 bases between the two ends. CDR1 SGHRS and CDR2 YFSETQ come from the germline V gene. CDR3 size: 15 residues. CDR3 nucleotide sequence: TGCGCCAGCAGCCCGAGGGAGGTCTCTGGAAACACCATATATTTT. Its translation is CASSPREVSGNTIYF.

A single count supports this clone. CDR3 DNA: TGTGCCACCAGCAGAGAAACTAGCGGGGGCTACAATGAGCAGTTCTTC. Its protein is CATSRETSGGYNEQFF. This chain links TRBV15 with TRBJ2-1; the match to TRBD2 covers 11 bases. CDR3 length: 16 residues. CDR1 is LNHNV, CDR2 YYDKDF, per germline (reference sequence). The J segment lost 3 bases and the V segment lost 0 bases, leaving 1 base of the junction unmatched.

The chain carries TRBV27 and TRBJ2-2; 7 nucleotides agree with TRBD1. The CDR3 has 12 amino acids. CDR1 is MNHEY, CDR2 SMNVEV, per germline (reference sequence). Trimming removed 5 bases from V and 7 bases from J; junction bases left unmatched: 1. The CDR3 loop is CASSGTVGELFF. The CDR3 region has the DNA TGTGCCAGCAGTGGGACAGTCGGGGAGCTGTTTTTT.

V is TRBV7-9 and J is TRBJ2-7; 8 bases are a match to TRBD1. V was clipped by 7 bases and J by 2 bases; unmatched bases: 7. CDR1 and CDR2 (germline): SEHNR, FQNEAQ (reference sequence). The CDR3 contains 14 residues. This CDR3 is CASKPGTGTYEQYF. CDR3 coding DNA: TGTGCCAGCAAACCGGGGACAGGCACCTACGAGCAGTACTTC.

The chain has TRBV9 and TRBJ2-2, with TRBD2 as a possible D gene (6 bases). V gave up 2 bases and J gave up 0 bases, with 8 bases separating them. This CDR3 region has 15 residues. The germline CDR1 and CDR2 sequences are SGDLS and YYNGEE. The CDR3: CASSVREANTGELFF. As DNA, the CDR3 is TGTGCCAGCAGCGTGCGGGAAGCGAACACCGGGGAGCTGTTTTTT.

V gene TRBV4-2 combines with J gene TRBJ2-7, with 10 nucleotides matching TRBD2. V lost 0 bases, J lost 4 bases, and 6 bases stayed unmatched. Germline V gene data show CDR1 as LGHNA and CDR2 as YNFKEQ. The length of the CDR3 is 16 residues. The CDR3 DNA is TGTGCCAGCAGCCAAGAGTGGCTAGCGGGGGATTACGAGCAGTACTTC. Translated: CASSQEWLAGDYEQYF.

V gene TRBV30 combines with J gene TRBJ2-1; the match to TRBD2 covers 11 bases. This CDR3 spans 16 amino acids. Germline-derived CDR1 and CDR2 are GTSNPN and SVGIG (reference sequence). V lost 5 bases, J lost 8 bases, and 14 bases stayed unmatched. The DNA for the CDR3 is TGTGCCTGGGGAAGACTAGCGGGGCTAAATAGGCATGAGCAGTTCTTC. Protein sequence: CAWGRLAGLNRHEQFF.

The chain employs TRBV5-4 and TRBJ2-6; 10 bases fit TRBD1. The length of the CDR3 is 16 residues. The V and J ends lost 3 bases and 0 bases, in that order; junction bases with no gene match: 0. Germline CDR1 reads SGHNT; CDR2 reads YYREEE (reference sequence). This chain's CDR3 is CASSWTGGSGANVLTF. The CDR3 coding sequence is TGTGCCAGCAGCTGGACAGGGGGCTCTGGGGCCAACGTCCTGACTTTC.

This chain joins TRBV5-1 and TRBJ1-4; no reliable D call. V gave up 2 bases and J gave up 8 bases, with 16 bases separating them. The CDR3 has 15 residues. Germline-derived CDR1 and CDR2 are SGHRS and YFSETQ. Written as DNA, the CDR3 is TGCGCCAGCAGCTTCGGCCGAGGTCTCGGCGAAAAACTGTTTTTT. Its translation: CASSFGRGLGEKLFF.

The chain uses TRBV19 and TRBJ2-7, with a weak D call TRBD2 (5 bases). CDR1 is LNHDA, CDR2 SQIVND, per germline (reference sequence). V lost 3 bases to trimming and J lost 0 bases, with 12 bases between them. This CDR3 is 15 amino acids long. CDR3 sequence reads: CASSILPGSSYEQYF. The CDR3, as DNA: TGTGCCAGTAGTATCCTGCCGGGGTCCTCCTACGAGCAGTACTTC.

The J gene is TRBJ2-1, the V gene TRBV7-3; 7 bases map to TRBD2. The length of the CDR3 is 15 residues. The germline CDR1 and CDR2 sequences are SGHTA and FQGTGA. Trimming took 9 bases from V and 0 from J; bases not matched to a gene: 8. CDR3 residues: CASSVGGSSYNEQFF. The CDR3 region has the DNA TGTGCCAGTTCGGTCGGCGGGAGCTCCTACAATGAGCAGTTCTTC.

The J gene is TRBJ1-6, the V gene TRBV5-6, with D perhaps TRBD1 (6 bases). Deletions cut 3 bases from V and 10 bases from J, with 17 bases between. Germline loops: CDR1 SGHDT, CDR2 YYEEEE. CDR3 length: 15 amino acids. The CDR3 sequence: CASSYRDTPNSPLHF. The CDR3 coding sequence is TGTGCCAGCAGCTATCGGGACACCCCTAACTCACCCCTCCACTTT.

The rearrangement links TRBV19 to TRBJ2-7; D is possibly TRBD2 (6 bases). V lost 5 bases to trimming and J lost 2 bases, with 10 bases between them. CDR3 length: 13 amino acids. The germline V gene has CDR1 LNHDA and CDR2 SQIVND (reference sequence). This CDR3 is CASSHSGTYEQYF. In DNA form, the CDR3 reads TGTGCCAGTAGTCATAGCGGAACCTACGAGCAGTACTTC.

This chain joins TRBV7-9 and TRBJ2-7, with TRBD1 identical over 7 bases. This CDR3 is 16 amino acids long. CDR1 and CDR2 (germline): SEHNR, FQNEAQ (reference sequence). V trimming: 2 bases; J trimming: 4 bases; junction bases outside the gene matches: 11. For the CDR3, the DNA is TGTGCCAGCAGCTTATTATATCTCGCCAGGGGGTACGAGCAGTACTTC. It yields the protein CASSLLYLARGYEQYF. Complete variable domain (other parts from reference TRBV7-9 and TRBJ2-7): DTGVSQNPRHKITKRGQNVTFRCDPISEHNRLYWYRQTLGQGPEFLTYFQNEAQLEKSRLLSDRFSAERPKGSFSTLEIQRTEQGDSAMYLCASSLLYLARGYEQYFGPGTRLTVT.

This chain links TRBV7-3 with TRBJ2-2; D uncertain. Germline loops: CDR1 SGHTA, CDR2 FQGTGA. The CDR3 contains 12 residues. Trimming took off 2 bases at V and 6 bases at J, with 4 bases between the two ends. The CDR3 region is CASSLPAGELFF. As DNA, the CDR3 is TGTGCCAGCAGCTTACCCGCCGGGGAGCTGTTTTTT.

The table lists this clone with a count of one. This chain connects TRBV11-2 to TRBJ1-1; D possibly corresponds to TRBD1 (5 bases). The V end was cut by 3 bases, the J end by 10 bases, with 15 bases between. CDR1 is SGHAT and CDR2 is FQNNGV in the germline V gene. The CDR3 totals 13 residues. CDR3 in DNA: TGTGCCAGCAGCTTGGCCTTCCGCGGGGGAGCTTTCTTT. Its protein product is CASSLAFRGGAFF.

In DNA form, the CDR3 reads TGTGCCAGCAGCTTGGAACTGACTAGCGGCCCCTACAATGAGCAGTTCTTC. Residues: CASSLELTSGPYNEQFF. This chain connects TRBV5-6 to TRBJ2-1; 9 bases line up with TRBD2. Looked up from germline, CDR1 is SGHDT and CDR2 is YYEEEE. The CDR3 consists of 17 residues. Trimming removed 0 bases from V and 2 bases from J; junction bases left unmatched: 6. The full variable domain, rest sourced from reference TRBV5-6 and TRBJ2-1, is DAGVTQSPTHLIKTRGQQVTLRCSPKSGHDTVSWYQQALGQGPQFIFQYYEEEERQRGNFPDRFSGHQFPNYSSELNVNALLLGDSALYLCASSLELTSGPYNEQFFGPGTRLTVL.

The chain has TRBV7-2 and TRBJ2-2; D is unclear. The ends were cut back, 3 bases at V and 0 bases at J, with 8 bases in the middle. From germline, CDR1 is SGHTA and CDR2 FQGNSA. CDR3 length: 15 amino acids. The CDR3 loop is CASSFTPTNTGELFF. In nucleotides, the CDR3 is TGTGCCAGCAGCTTCACCCCTACGAACACCGGGGAGCTGTTTTTT.

This clone was seen more than once but under ten times. This rearrangement joins TRBV11-2 to TRBJ2-3, with D possibly being TRBD2 (5 bases). The CDR3 covers 13 residues. The germline V gene has CDR1 SGHAT and CDR2 FQNNGV. V lost 4 bases and J lost 11, with 16 bases in between. The CDR3 DNA reads as TGTGCCAGCAGCTCGGGGAGAGGATCCCGGCAGTATTTT. Translating gives CASSSGRGSRQYF.

This chain links TRBV5-8 with TRBJ1-1; tentatively, D is TRBD1 (6 bases). CDR3 size: 15 residues. CDR1 and CDR2 (germline): SGHTS, YDEGEE. The V gene lost 3 bases and the J gene lost 4 bases, with 16 bases spanning the gap. The CDR3 reads CASSSQGIQSTEAFF. DNA of the CDR3: TGTGCCAGCAGCTCGCAGGGGATCCAATCCACTGAAGCTTTCTTT. The full variable domain, with the rest looked up from reference TRBV5-8 and TRBJ1-1, is EAGVTQSPTHLIKTRGQQATLRCSPISGHTSVYWYQQALGLGLQFLLWYDEGEERNRGNFPPRFSGRQFPNYSSELNVNALELEDSALYLCASSSQGIQSTEAFFGQGTRLTVV.